The clone carrying this T cell receptor beta chain has only one observation. The data are from a study of blood T cell repertoires in COVID-19. Overall study context: COVID-19 samples collected from the United States, Italy and Spain covered acute and convalescent phases.

There are 18 residues in the CDR3. Trimming pared 5 bases from V and 0 bases from J, leaving 19 bases between. Per the germline V gene, CDR1 is MNHEY and CDR2 is SMNVEV (reference sequence). Profiling relied on immunoSEQ multiplex PCR, and the TCRdb table lists in-frame clones only, not all of them. This sample has approximately 100,000 clones, with about 90% found just once. This clonotype was obtained from a man aged 45-65 years with acute or convalescent COVID-19. V usage is TRBV27 and J usage is TRBJ2-2, with D possibly TRBD1 on 5 matching bases. Sequences were obtained from peripheral blood. CDR3 sequence reads: CASSPWKGRPANTGELFF. The CDR3 DNA reads TGTGCCAGCAGTCCCTGGAAGGGGCGGCCGGCGAACACCGGGGAGCTGTTTTTT.